This TCR beta chain is drawn from a study of human T cells and chemical hapten exposure. The study, taken as a whole, reports: Patch test score showed a positive correlation with PT1 expanded TCR counts. Relative to control repertoires, expanded TCRs gave rise to significantly more large CDR3 similarity clusters. Having alopecia, the donors may differ immunologically from healthy people.

This clonotype came up many times. Its antigen is not known. The time point denotes: patch test 1, 2 weeks after DPC sensitization. The treatment was: therapeutic diphenylcyclopropenone sensitization with weekly scalp DPC. V was trimmed by 3 bases and J by 3 bases, leaving 6 bases between them. This CDR3 region has 12 residues. Germline values: CDR1 SGHTA, CDR2 FQGNSA. One entry per CDR3 protein, called by TCRdb with MiXCR from the RACE reads. This table holds tens of thousands of distinct CDR3 sequences, 9.8% found once. The chain carries TRBV7-2 and TRBJ2-7; D gene uncertain. The sample was whole blood, taken in connection with sensitization to the hapten diphenylcyclopropenone (DPC). The sequence was obtained from a middle-aged woman with alopecia areata. Some clones in this sample may be carry-over from other donors' samples. The CDR3 loop reads CASSLIYYEQYF. The CDR3 DNA follows: TGTGCCAGCAGCTTGATATACTACGAGCAGTACTTC.